The next 4 T cell receptor beta chains were all read from a single sample in a study of beta chain features in type 1 diabetes. Whole-study results and caveats: Type 1 diabetes patients showed a moderate but significant shortening of TCRB CDR3s in all four CD4+ subsets.

For these receptors, no antigen is known. Expressed TCRB transcripts got sequenced, as all isolated RNA was reverse transcribed. Generated by immunoSEQ multiplex PCR, the TCRdb table keeps only in-frame clones and is missing some. This table has 250,000 to 300,000 clones, around 22% appearing once. The sequenced material came from naive CD4+ T cells from blood. Source of these receptors: a woman aged 25 to 39 with type 1 diabetes.

There are a few counts of this clone. In nucleotides, the CDR3 is TGCGCCAGCAGCCAAGTGACGCGTAGCGGGAGGCACCATACGCAGTATTTT. Amino acids: CASSQVTRSGRHHTQYF. The gene calls are TRBV4-1 and TRBJ2-3; 10 bases are shared with TRBD2. Germline assignment: CDR1 MGHRA and CDR2 YSYEKL. There are 17 residues in the CDR3. V shed 1 base and J 7 bases; nucleotides not matched to a gene: 11.

The rearrangement joins TRBV18 to TRBJ1-2; TRBD1 aligns across 7 bases. CDR1 is KGHSH and CDR2 is LQKENI in the germline V gene. CDR3 length equals 14 residues. J gave up 7 bases and V 3 bases, and 8 bases lay outside the gene matches. For the CDR3, the DNA is TGTGCCAGCTCACCCCAAGACAGGGAGGCTGGCTACACCTTC. Translating gives CASSPQDREAGYTF.

V is TRBV29-1 and J is TRBJ2-7; possibly TRBD1 for D (6 bases). V was pared by 6 bases and J by 6 bases, with 24 bases between. The CDR3 covers 15 residues. Germline values: CDR1 SQVTM, CDR2 ANQGSEA. The CDR3 reads CSVEPFRGQGSEQYF. DNA of the CDR3: TGCAGCGTGGAACCCTTTCGAGGCCAGGGGTCCGAGCAGTACTTC.

The table lists this clone with a count of one. V is TRBV7-9 and J is TRBJ1-2; D remains unclear. Trimming took 5 bases from V and 8 from J, leaving 18 bases between them. Germline CDR1 reads SEHNR; CDR2 reads FQNEAQ (reference sequence). The length of the CDR3 is 14 residues. The CDR3 spells CASSQALKSSGYTF. CDR3 sequence (DNA): TGTGCCAGCAGCCAAGCCCTAAAATCAAGCGGCTACACCTTC.